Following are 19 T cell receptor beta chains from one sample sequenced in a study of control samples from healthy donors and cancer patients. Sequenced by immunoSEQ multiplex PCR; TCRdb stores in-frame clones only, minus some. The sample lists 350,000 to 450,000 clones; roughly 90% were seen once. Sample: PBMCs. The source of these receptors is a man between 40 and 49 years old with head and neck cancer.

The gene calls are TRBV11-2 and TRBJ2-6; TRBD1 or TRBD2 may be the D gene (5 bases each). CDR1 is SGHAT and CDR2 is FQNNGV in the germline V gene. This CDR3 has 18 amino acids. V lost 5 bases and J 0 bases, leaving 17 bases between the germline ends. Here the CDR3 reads CASSPRGRWDSGANVLTF. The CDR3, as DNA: TGTGCCAGCAGCCCCCGGGGACGGTGGGACTCTGGGGCCAACGTCCTGACTTTC.

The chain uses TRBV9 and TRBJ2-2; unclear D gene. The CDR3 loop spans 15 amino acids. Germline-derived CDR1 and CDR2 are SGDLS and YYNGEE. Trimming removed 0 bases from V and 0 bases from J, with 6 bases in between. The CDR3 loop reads CASSVDPSNTGELFF. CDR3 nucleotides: TGTGCCAGCAGCGTAGATCCTTCGAACACCGGGGAGCTGTTTTTT.

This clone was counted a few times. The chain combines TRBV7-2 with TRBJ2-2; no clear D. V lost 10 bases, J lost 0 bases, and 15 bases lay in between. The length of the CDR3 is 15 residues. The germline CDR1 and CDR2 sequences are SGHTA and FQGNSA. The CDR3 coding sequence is TGTGCCATCAGGATGGGGTCAGCGAACACCGGGGAGCTGTTTTTT. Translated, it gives CAIRMGSANTGELFF.

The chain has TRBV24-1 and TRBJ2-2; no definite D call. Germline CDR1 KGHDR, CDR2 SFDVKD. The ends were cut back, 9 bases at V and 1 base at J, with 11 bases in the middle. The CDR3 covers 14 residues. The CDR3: CATEPAVNTGELFF. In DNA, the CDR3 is TGTGCCACCGAGCCGGCGGTGAACACCGGGGAGCTGTTTTTT.

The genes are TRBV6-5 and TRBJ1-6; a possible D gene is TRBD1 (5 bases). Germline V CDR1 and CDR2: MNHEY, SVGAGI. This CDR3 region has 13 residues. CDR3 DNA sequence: TGTGCGACCGCACCAGGGTCGGTCTCACCCCTCCACTTT. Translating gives CATAPGSVSPLHF.

The CDR3 DNA is TGTGCCAGCAGCTTGGTGGGACCCCCAGATACGCAGTATTTT. As protein: CASSLVGPPDTQYF. The chain employs TRBV5-4 and TRBJ2-3; D is possibly TRBD1 or TRBD2 (5 bases each). This CDR3 has 14 residues. CDR1 is SGHNT and CDR2 is YYREEE in the germline V gene (reference sequence). V was shortened by 0 bases and J by 4 bases, with 9 bases between the two germline ends.

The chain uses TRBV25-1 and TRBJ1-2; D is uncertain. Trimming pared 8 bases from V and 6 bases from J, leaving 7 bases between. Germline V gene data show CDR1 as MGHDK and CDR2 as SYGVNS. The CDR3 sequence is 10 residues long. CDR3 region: CASGWDGYTF. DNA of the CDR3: TGTGCCAGCGGGTGGGATGGCTACACCTTC.

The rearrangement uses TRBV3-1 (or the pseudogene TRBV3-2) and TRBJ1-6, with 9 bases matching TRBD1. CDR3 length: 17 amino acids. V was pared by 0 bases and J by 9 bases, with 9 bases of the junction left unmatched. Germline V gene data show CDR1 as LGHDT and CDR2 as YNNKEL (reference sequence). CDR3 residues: CASSQEGGTGRGSPLHF. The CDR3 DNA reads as TGTGCCAGCAGCCAAGAAGGGGGGACAGGGCGGGGTTCACCCCTCCACTTT.

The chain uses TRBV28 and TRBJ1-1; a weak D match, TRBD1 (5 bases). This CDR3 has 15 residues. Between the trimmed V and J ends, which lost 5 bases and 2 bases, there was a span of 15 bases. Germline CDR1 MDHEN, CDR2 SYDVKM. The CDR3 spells CASSPRDRRNTEAFF. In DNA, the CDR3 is TGTGCCAGCAGTCCCCGGGACCGTCGCAACACTGAAGCTTTCTTT. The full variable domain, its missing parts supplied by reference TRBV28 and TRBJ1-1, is DVKVTQSSRYLVKRTGEKVFLECVQDMDHENMFWYRQDPGLGLRLIYFSYDVKMKEKGDIPEGYSVSREKKERFSLILESASTNQTSMYLCASSPRDRRNTEAFFGQGTRLTVV.

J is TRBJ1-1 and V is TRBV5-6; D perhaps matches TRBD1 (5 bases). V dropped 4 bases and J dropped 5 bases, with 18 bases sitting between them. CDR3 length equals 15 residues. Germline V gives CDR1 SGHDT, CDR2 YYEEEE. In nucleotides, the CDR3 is TGTGCCAGCAGCCCCCTTTCCGGGGGATTAACTGAAGCTTTCTTT. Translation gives CASSPLSGGLTEAFF.

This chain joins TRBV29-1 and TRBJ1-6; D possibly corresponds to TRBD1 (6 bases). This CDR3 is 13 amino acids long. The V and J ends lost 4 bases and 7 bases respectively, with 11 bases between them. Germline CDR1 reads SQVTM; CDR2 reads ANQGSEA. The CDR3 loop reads CSVGGQRNSPLHF. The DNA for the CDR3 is TGCAGCGTTGGAGGACAGCGGAATTCACCCCTCCACTTT.

The CDR3 bases are TGTGCCAGCAGCGTAGGTGCAGACAAACTGTTTTTT. It yields the protein CASSVGADKLFF. The V call is TRBV9, the J call TRBJ1-4; no clear D gene. This CDR3 spans 12 amino acids. CDR1 SGDLS and CDR2 YYNGEE come from the germline V gene. Trimming took off 0 bases at V and 11 bases at J, with 8 bases between the two ends.

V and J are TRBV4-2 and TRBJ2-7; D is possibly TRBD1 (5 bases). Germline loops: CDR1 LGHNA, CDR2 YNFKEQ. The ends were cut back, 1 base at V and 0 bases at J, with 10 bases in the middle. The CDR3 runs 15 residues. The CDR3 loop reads CASSQADSSSYEQYF. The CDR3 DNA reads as TGTGCCAGCAGCCAAGCAGACAGTAGCTCCTACGAGCAGTACTTC.

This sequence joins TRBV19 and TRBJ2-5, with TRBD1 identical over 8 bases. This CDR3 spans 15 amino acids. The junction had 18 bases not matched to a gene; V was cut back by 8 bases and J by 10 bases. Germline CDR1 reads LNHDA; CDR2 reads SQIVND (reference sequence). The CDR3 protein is CASGSPGGPQEDQYF. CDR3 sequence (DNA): TGTGCCAGTGGATCTCCAGGGGGCCCTCAGGAGGACCAGTACTTC.

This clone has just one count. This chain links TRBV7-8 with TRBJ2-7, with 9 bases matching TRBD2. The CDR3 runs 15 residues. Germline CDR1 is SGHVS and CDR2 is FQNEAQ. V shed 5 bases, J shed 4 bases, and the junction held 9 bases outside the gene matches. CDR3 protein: CASSLGLAQTYEQYF. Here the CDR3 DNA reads TGTGCCAGCAGCCTTGGACTAGCGCAAACTTACGAGCAGTACTTC.

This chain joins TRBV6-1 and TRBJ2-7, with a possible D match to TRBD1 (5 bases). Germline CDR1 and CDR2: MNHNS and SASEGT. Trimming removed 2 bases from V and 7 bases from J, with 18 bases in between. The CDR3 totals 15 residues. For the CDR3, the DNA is TGTGCCAGCAGTGAAAGTTCAGGGTCCTATGAGGAGCAGTACTTC. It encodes CASSESSGSYEEQYF.

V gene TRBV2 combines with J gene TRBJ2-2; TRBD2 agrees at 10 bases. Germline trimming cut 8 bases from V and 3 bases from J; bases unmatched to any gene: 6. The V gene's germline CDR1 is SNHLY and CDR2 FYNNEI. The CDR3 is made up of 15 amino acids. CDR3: CASVALAGDTGELFF. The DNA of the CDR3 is TGTGCCAGCGTGGCCCTAGCGGGAGACACCGGGGAGCTGTTTTTT.

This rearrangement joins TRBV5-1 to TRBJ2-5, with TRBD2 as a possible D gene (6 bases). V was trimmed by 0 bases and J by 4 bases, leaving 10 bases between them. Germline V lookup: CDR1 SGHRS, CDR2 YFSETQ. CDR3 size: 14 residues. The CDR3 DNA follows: TGCGCCAGCAGCTTGGTTGGGGGAGGAGAGACCCAGTACTTC. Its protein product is CASSLVGGGETQYF.

The CDR3 bases are TGTGCCAGCAGCGCCCCAGCGGGGGGGCAGGAGACCCAGTACTTC. As protein: CASSAPAGGQETQYF. The chain has TRBV7-2 and TRBJ2-5; 10 bases align to TRBD2. V shed 5 bases, J shed 5 bases, and the junction held 8 bases outside the gene matches. Germline V lookup: CDR1 SGHTA, CDR2 FQGNSA. The CDR3 runs to 15 residues. Based on the CDR3 plus reference TRBV7-2 and TRBJ2-5, the full variable domain is GAGVSQSPSNKVTEKGKDVELRCDPISGHTALYWYRQSLGQGLEFLIYFQGNSAPDKSGLPSDRFSAERTGGSVSTLTIQRTQQEDSAVYLCASSAPAGGQETQYFGPGTRLLVL.